The 25 T cell receptor beta chains presented below share a single source sample, sequenced in a study of T and B cells in COVID-19 patients. BIOMED2 TRB-A/B primer pools were used in multiplex TRB PCR. TCRdb reprocessed the multiplex PCR reads with MiXCR, giving one entry per CDR3 protein. The sample lists about 8,000 distinct CDR3 sequences, 28% occurring once. Blood genomic DNA input for TRB amplification was about 240-550 ng. Sequencing was performed on blood. The origin of the receptors is a human donor who had recovered from COVID-19.

By sample fraction, this clonotype is medium-sized. The rearrangement links TRBV19 to TRBJ2-5; D is ambiguous. Germline V gene lookup returns CDR1 LNHDA and CDR2 SQIVND (reference sequence). V lost 1 base and J 2 bases, leaving 11 bases between the germline ends. The CDR3 sequence is 15 residues long. CDR3: CASSIADSTQETQYF. The CDR3 nucleotides are TGTGCCAGTAGTATAGCCGACTCGACTCAAGAGACCCAGTACTTC.

The table lists this clonotype with a few counts. The chain has TRBV30 and TRBJ1-2; D is undetermined. Germline V gene sequence: CDR1 GTSNPN, CDR2 SVGIG (reference sequence). CDR3 length: 12 residues. V gave up 2 bases and J gave up 6 bases, with 10 bases separating them. The CDR3 spells CAWSHRDDGYTF. The CDR3 DNA follows: TGTGCCTGGAGTCACCGAGACGATGGCTACACCTTC.

This clonotype was observed a few times. The chain is built from TRBV6-1 and TRBJ2-1; a possible D gene is TRBD2 (6 bases). CDR3 length: 14 residues. CDR1 MNHNS and CDR2 SASEGT come from the germline V gene. The V end lost 4 bases, the J end lost 3 bases, and 10 bases lay between the germline ends. The CDR3 loop reads CASSGLGGYNEQFF. Here the CDR3 DNA reads TGTGCCAGCAGTGGCCTGGGGGGCTACAATGAGCAGTTCTTC.

By sample share, this clonotype is medium-sized. The chain carries TRBV19 and TRBJ2-2, with 7 positions matching TRBD1. CDR1 is LNHDA, CDR2 SQIVND, per germline (reference sequence). The CDR3 runs to 14 residues. The V segment lost 6 bases and the J segment 2 bases; nucleotides outside the gene matches: 3. CDR3 coding DNA: TGTGCCAGTAGCGCAGGGGGTAACACCGGGGAGCTGTTTTTT. This gives the protein CASSAGGNTGELFF.

This chain connects TRBV7-9 to TRBJ1-3, with D unclear. Germline V lookup: CDR1 SEHNR, CDR2 FQNEAQ (reference sequence). Trimming took off 8 bases at V and 4 bases at J, with 9 bases between the two ends. The CDR3 length is 12 residues. The CDR3 region has the DNA TGTGCCAGCGAGGGTGTCGGAAACACCATATATTTT. As protein: CASEGVGNTIYF. Full variable domain (missing parts from reference TRBV7-9 and TRBJ1-3): DTGVSQNPRHKITKRGQNVTFRCDPISEHNRLYWYRQTLGQGPEFLTYFQNEAQLEKSRLLSDRFSAERPKGSFSTLEIQRTEQGDSAMYLCASEGVGNTIYFGEGSWLTVV.

By sample fraction, this clonotype is medium-sized. The chain is built from TRBV29-1 and TRBJ1-2; TRBD1 matches at 10 bases. The CDR3 spans 12 residues. The ends lost 7 bases at V and 2 bases at J; junction bases unmatched: 1. Germline V lookup: CDR1 SQVTM, CDR2 ANQGSEA. In DNA, the CDR3 is TGCAGCGCGACAGGGGGCAACTATGGCTACACCTTC. It is translated as CSATGGNYGYTF.

This clonotype is labeled as medium-sized. V usage is TRBV19 and J usage is TRBJ1-4; D gene unclear. V was pared by 1 base and J by 4 bases, with 7 bases between. This CDR3 comprises 14 residues. Looked up from germline, CDR1 is LNHDA and CDR2 is SQIVND (reference sequence). The DNA for the CDR3 is TGTGCCAGTAGTATAGGCGGGGATAATGAAAAACTGTTTTTT. Its protein product is CASSIGGDNEKLFF. Full variable domain (remainder filled in from reference TRBV19 and TRBJ1-4): DGGITQSPKYLFRKEGQNVTLSCEQNLNHDAMYWYRQDPGQGLRLIYYSQIVNDFQKGDIAEGYSVSREKKESFPLTVTSAQKNPTAFYLCASSIGGDNEKLFFGSGTQLSVL.

This clonotype is labeled as medium-sized. V and J are TRBV15 and TRBJ1-5; D is possibly TRBD1 (5 bases). Trimming removed 5 bases from V and 6 bases from J, with 14 bases in between. Germline assignment: CDR1 LNHNV and CDR2 YYDKDF (reference sequence). CDR3 length: 14 residues. CDR3 protein: CATSGGGVGQPQHF. The CDR3, as DNA: TGTGCCACCAGCGGCGGGGGGGTAGGTCAGCCCCAGCATTTT. The variable domain in full, completed from reference TRBV15 and TRBJ1-5, reads DAMVIQNPRYQVTQFGKPVTLSCSQTLNHNVMYWYQQKSSQAPKLLFHYYDKDFNNEADTPDNFQSRRPNTSFCFLDIRSPGLGDTAMYLCATSGGGVGQPQHFGDGTRLSIL.

The rearrangement links TRBV29-1 to TRBJ1-2, with 10 bases matching TRBD1. The J segment lost 8 bases and the V segment lost 4 bases, leaving 4 bases of the junction unmatched. The CDR3 has 12 residues. Germline assignment: CDR1 SQVTM and CDR2 ANQGSEA. The chain's CDR3 is CSVGGQGGGYTF. The DNA of the CDR3 is TGCAGCGTTGGAGGACAGGGGGGAGGCTACACCTTC.

The chain carries TRBV5-6 and TRBJ1-4, with 8 bases fitting TRBD1. Trimming at V came to 2 bases and at J to 11 bases, leaving 8 bases not matched to a gene. The germline gives CDR1 SGHDT, CDR2 YYEEEE. The CDR3 is 14 amino acids. In DNA, the CDR3 is TGTGCCAGCAGCTTAGCATGGGGACAGGAGAAACTGTTTTTT. Residues: CASSLAWGQEKLFF.

V and J are TRBV6-5 and TRBJ1-2; 10 bases match TRBD1. V was pared by 7 bases and J by 0 bases, with 14 bases of the junction left unmatched. CDR1 MNHEY and CDR2 SVGAGI come from the germline V gene. The CDR3 covers 18 residues. The CDR3 region is CASTPMGGGQGSNYGYTF. CDR3 coding DNA: TGTGCCAGCACCCCTATGGGAGGGGGACAGGGGTCTAACTATGGCTACACCTTC.

V usage is TRBV5-1 and J usage is TRBJ1-2; 8 nucleotides match TRBD1. V shed 0 bases, J shed 6 bases, and the junction held 7 bases outside the gene matches. CDR3 length equals 15 residues. The V gene's germline CDR1 is SGHRS and CDR2 YFSETQ. The CDR3, as DNA: TGCGCCAGCAGCTTGGTAGGGGTGACAGGGGATGGCTACACCTTC. As protein: CASSLVGVTGDGYTF.

This clonotype is medium-sized in the sample. This chain connects TRBV5-6 to TRBJ2-3; tentatively, D is TRBD2 (7 bases). Trimming left V 0 bases short and J 1 base short, with 9 bases between. Per germline, CDR1 SGHDT and CDR2 YYEEEE. The CDR3 sequence is 15 residues long. The CDR3: CASSLGGGRTDTQYF. The CDR3 DNA reads TGTGCCAGCAGCTTGGGCGGGGGCCGCACAGATACGCAGTATTTT.

The V gene is TRBV15, the J gene TRBJ2-3; 7 nucleotides agree with TRBD2. Germline CDR1 and CDR2: LNHNV and YYDKDF (reference sequence). The CDR3 totals 15 residues. V dropped 0 bases and J dropped 3; count of bases not matched to a gene: 3. The CDR3 sequence is CATSREGGGTDTQYF. In DNA, the CDR3 is TGTGCCACCAGCAGAGAGGGGGGGGGTACAGATACGCAGTATTTT.

By share of the sample, this clonotype is medium-sized. The rearrangement joins TRBV29-1 to TRBJ2-3, with 9 bases aligning to TRBD1. V gave up 6 bases and J gave up 4 bases; unmatched junction bases: 8. The length of the CDR3 is 14 residues. Looked up from germline, CDR1 is SQVTM and CDR2 is ANQGSEA. CDR3: CSVAGTGSPDTQYF. The CDR3 DNA is TGCAGCGTAGCGGGGACAGGGTCTCCAGATACGCAGTATTTT.

By frequency in the sample, this clonotype is medium-sized. CDR3 DNA: TGTGCCAGCTCACCTAGCGGGGTGACAGATACGCAGTATTTT. The encoded protein is CASSPSGVTDTQYF. The V and J genes are TRBV18 and TRBJ2-3; TRBD2 agrees at 8 bases. Losses at the gene ends were 3 bases for V and 3 bases for J; bases not matched to a gene: 2. The CDR3 covers 14 residues. Germline values: CDR1 KGHSH, CDR2 LQKENI. Combining the CDR3 with reference TRBV18 and TRBJ2-3 gives the whole variable domain NAGVMQNPRHLVRRRGQEARLRCSPMKGHSHVYWYRQLPEEGLKFMVYLQKENIIDESGMPKERFSAEFPKEGPSILRIQQVVRGDSAAYFCASSPSGVTDTQYFGPGTRLTVL.

This clonotype was detected a few times. This chain connects TRBV5-1 to TRBJ2-5; tentatively, D is TRBD1 (5 bases). Trimming removed 7 bases at V and 5 bases at J, with 12 bases between. CDR3 size: 12 residues. Germline loops: CDR1 SGHRS, CDR2 YFSETQ. CDR3 protein: CASSKKGETQYF. Written as DNA, the CDR3 is TGCGCCAGCTCTAAGAAGGGGGAGACCCAGTACTTC.

This clonotype was picked up many times. The chain recombines TRBV5-4 with TRBJ2-1, with D possibly TRBD1 on 6 matching bases. Germline CDR1 reads SGHNT; CDR2 reads YYREEE (reference sequence). This CDR3 is built from 15 residues. Trimming stripped 3 bases from V and 3 bases from J, with 13 bases between. The CDR3 coding sequence is TGTGCCAGCAGCTCTCCGGGACAACACTACAATGAGCAGTTCTTC. The encoded protein is CASSSPGQHYNEQFF.

In its sample, this clonotype was seen many times. The chain combines TRBV5-1 with TRBJ2-2; D is possibly TRBD1 (8 bases). The CDR3 is made up of 17 amino acids. CDR1 is SGHRS and CDR2 is YFSETQ in the germline V gene. Trimming stripped 3 bases from V and 0 bases from J, with 15 bases between. CDR3: CASSSDREGANTGELFF. DNA of the CDR3: TGCGCCAGCAGCTCGGACAGGGAGGGGGCGAACACCGGGGAGCTGTTTTTT.

Notes on this clonotype: A read error is possible here, since a much larger clone lies one base away. The missing conserved phenylalanine or tryptophan at the end of this CDR3 makes a read error likely. V usage is TRBV6-2 or TRBV6-3 and J usage is TRBJ1-5; 7 bases agree with TRBD1. This CDR3 has 16 residues. CDR1 is MNHEY and CDR2 is SVGEGT in the germline V gene. The ends lost 8 bases at V and 1 base at J; junction bases unmatched: 11. DNA for the CDR3: TGTGCCAGCGAGTTTGGAGGGGGCAGGAGCAATCAGCCCCAGCATTCT. This codes for CASEFGGGRSNQPQHS.

This clonotype is categorized as medium-sized. The chain combines TRBV6-5 with TRBJ1-2; a possible D gene is TRBD1 (6 bases). Germline CDR1 reads MNHEY; CDR2 reads SVGAGI. Trimming stripped 7 bases from V and 4 bases from J, with 16 bases between. This CDR3 contains 14 residues. The CDR3 coding sequence is TGTGCCAGCACCCGAGGAGGGGACATCTATGGCTACACCTTC. Its translation: CASTRGGDIYGYTF.

The V and J genes are TRBV20-1 and TRBJ2-5, with 10 positions matching TRBD1. V lost 2 bases to trimming and J lost 2 bases; unmatched junction nucleotides: 11. The CDR3 sequence is 17 residues long. Germline loops: CDR1 DFQATT, CDR2 SNEGSKA (reference sequence). CDR3 protein: CSARLFRTGGLQETQYF. DNA for the CDR3: TGCAGTGCTAGACTATTCCGGACAGGGGGTTTACAAGAGACCCAGTACTTC.

This clonotype is classed as medium-sized (0.01 to 0.1%). CDR3 region: CATPCWGTEAFF. CDR3 DNA: TGTGCCACGCCCTGTTGGGGCACTGAAGCTTTCTTT. The chain carries TRBV19 and TRBJ1-1; D call uncertain. The ends were cut back, 10 bases at V and 4 bases at J, with 13 bases in the middle. CDR3 length: 12 residues. Per the germline V gene, CDR1 is LNHDA and CDR2 is SQIVND (reference sequence). Drawing the rest from reference TRBV19 and TRBJ1-1, the complete variable domain is DGGITQSPKYLFRKEGQNVTLSCEQNLNHDAMYWYRQDPGQGLRLIYYSQIVNDFQKGDIAEGYSVSREKKESFPLTVTSAQKNPTAFYLCATPCWGTEAFFGQGTRLTVV.

By its share, this clonotype is medium-sized (0.01 to 0.1%). The rearrangement joins TRBV6-4 to TRBJ1-6; D remains unclear. This CDR3 is built from 12 residues. V lost 1 base and J lost 13, with 8 bases in between. CDR1 MRHNA and CDR2 SNTAGT come from the germline V gene. This CDR3 is CASSDLGAPLHF. The CDR3 coding sequence is TGTGCCAGCAGTGACTTAGGTGCGCCCCTCCACTTT.

The genes are TRBV29-1 and TRBJ2-1; TRBD2 aligns across 7 bases. Trimming cost V 6 bases and J 10 bases; bases outside gene matches: 0. Germline CDR1 SQVTM, CDR2 ANQGSEA. This CDR3 contains 9 residues. The CDR3 here is CSVGGEQFF. CDR3 DNA: TGCAGCGTGGGGGGGGAGCAGTTCTTC.